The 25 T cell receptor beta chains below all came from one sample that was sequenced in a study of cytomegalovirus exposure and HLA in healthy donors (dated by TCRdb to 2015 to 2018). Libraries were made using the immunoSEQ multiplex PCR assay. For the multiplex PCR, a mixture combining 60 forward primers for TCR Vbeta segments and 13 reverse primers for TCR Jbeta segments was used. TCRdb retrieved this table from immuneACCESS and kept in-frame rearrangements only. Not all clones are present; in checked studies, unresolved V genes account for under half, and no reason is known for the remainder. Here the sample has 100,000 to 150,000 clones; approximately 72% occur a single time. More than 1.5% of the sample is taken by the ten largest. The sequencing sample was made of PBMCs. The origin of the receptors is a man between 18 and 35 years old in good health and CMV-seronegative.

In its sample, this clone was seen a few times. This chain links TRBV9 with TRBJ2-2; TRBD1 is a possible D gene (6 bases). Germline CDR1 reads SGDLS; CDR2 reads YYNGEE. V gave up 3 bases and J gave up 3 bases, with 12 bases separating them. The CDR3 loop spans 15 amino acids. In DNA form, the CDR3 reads TGTGCCAGCAGCGCCACCTCAGGGGACACCGGGGAGCTGTTTTTT. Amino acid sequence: CASSATSGDTGELFF.

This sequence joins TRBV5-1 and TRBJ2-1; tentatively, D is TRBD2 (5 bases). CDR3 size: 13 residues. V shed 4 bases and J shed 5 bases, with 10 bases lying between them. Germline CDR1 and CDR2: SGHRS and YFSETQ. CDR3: CASSRSVDNEQFF. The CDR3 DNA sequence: TGCGCCAGCAGCCGTAGCGTGGACAATGAGCAGTTCTTC.

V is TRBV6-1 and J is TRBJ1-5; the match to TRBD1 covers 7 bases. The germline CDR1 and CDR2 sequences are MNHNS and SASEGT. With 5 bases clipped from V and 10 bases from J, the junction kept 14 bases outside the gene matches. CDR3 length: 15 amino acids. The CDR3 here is CASSSGTVGSRPQHF. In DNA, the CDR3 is TGTGCCAGCAGTTCCGGGACAGTGGGATCGCGACCCCAGCATTTT.

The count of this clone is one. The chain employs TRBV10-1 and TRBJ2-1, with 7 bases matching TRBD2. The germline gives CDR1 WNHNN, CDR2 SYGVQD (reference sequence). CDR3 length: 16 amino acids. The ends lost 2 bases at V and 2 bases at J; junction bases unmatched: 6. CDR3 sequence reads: CASSEVKRDAYNEQFF. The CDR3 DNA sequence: TGCGCCAGCAGTGAGGTTAAGCGGGACGCCTACAATGAGCAGTTCTTC.

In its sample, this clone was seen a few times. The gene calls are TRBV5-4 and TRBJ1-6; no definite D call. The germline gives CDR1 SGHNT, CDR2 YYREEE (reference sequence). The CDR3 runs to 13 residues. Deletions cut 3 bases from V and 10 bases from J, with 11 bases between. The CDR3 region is CASSSPPGSPLHF. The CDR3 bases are TGTGCCAGCAGCTCCCCTCCCGGGTCACCCCTCCACTTT.

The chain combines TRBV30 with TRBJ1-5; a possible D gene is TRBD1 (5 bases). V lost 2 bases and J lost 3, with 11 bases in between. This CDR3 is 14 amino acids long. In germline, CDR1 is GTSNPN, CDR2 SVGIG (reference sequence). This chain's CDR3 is CAWSIGGDNQPQHF. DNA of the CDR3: TGTGCCTGGAGTATCGGGGGAGACAATCAGCCCCAGCATTTT.

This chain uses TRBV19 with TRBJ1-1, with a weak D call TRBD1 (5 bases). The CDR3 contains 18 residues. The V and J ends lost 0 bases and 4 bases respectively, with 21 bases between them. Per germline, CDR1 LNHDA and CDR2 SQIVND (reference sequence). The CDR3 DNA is TGTGCCAGTAGTATAGATACCCAGGGCCGTGTGAGATTCACTGAAGCTTTCTTT. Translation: CASSIDTQGRVRFTEAFF.

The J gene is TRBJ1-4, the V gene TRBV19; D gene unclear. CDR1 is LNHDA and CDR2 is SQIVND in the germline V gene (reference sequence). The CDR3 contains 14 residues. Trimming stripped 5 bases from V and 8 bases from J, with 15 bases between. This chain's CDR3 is CASSPRPREEKLFF. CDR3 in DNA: TGTGCCAGTAGTCCTCGACCCCGGGAGGAAAAACTGTTTTTT.

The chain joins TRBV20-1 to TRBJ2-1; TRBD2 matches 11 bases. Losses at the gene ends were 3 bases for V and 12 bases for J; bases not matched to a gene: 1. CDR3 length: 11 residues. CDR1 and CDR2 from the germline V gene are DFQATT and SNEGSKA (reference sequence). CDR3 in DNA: TGCAGTGCTAGGCTAGCGGGGGGGCAGTTCTTC. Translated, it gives CSARLAGGQFF.

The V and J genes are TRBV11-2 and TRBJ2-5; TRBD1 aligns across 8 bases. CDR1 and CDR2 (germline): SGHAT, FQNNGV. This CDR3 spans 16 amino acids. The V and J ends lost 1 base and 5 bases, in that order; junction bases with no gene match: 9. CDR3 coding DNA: TGTGCCAGCAGCTTAGGGGCAGGGGGCGCGGGGGAGACCCAGTACTTC. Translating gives CASSLGAGGAGETQYF. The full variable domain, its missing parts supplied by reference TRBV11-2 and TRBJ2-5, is EAGVAQSPRYKIIEKRQSVAFWCNPISGHATLYWYQQILGQGPKLLIQFQNNGVVDDSQLPKDRFSAERLKGVDSTLKIQPAKLEDSAVYLCASSLGAGGAGETQYFGPGTRLLVL.

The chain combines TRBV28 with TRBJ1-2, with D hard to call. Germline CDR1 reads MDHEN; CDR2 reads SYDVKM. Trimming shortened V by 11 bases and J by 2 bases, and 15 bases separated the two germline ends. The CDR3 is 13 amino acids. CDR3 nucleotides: TGTGCCCTAAAAGAGGGTGGGAACTATGGCTACACCTTC. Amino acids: CALKEGGNYGYTF.

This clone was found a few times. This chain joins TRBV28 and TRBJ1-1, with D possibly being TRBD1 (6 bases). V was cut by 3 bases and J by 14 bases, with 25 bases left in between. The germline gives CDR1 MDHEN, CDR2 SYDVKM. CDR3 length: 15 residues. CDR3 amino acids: CASSFGFGPVGGGFF. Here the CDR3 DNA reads TGTGCCAGCAGTTTCGGATTCGGACCGGTGGGGGGGGGCTTCTTT.

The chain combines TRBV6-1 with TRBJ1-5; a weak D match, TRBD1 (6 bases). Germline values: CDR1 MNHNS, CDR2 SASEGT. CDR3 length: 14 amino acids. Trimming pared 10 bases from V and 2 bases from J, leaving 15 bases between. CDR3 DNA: TGTGCCACCACGGGCAGGGGTGGCAATCAGCCCCAGCATTTT. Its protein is CATTGRGGNQPQHF.

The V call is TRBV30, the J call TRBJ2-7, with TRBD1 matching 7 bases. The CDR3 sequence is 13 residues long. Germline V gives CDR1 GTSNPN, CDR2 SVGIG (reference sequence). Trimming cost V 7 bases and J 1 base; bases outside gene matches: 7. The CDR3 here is CASYRDSSYEQYF. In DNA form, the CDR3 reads TGTGCCTCCTACCGGGACAGTTCCTACGAGCAGTACTTC.

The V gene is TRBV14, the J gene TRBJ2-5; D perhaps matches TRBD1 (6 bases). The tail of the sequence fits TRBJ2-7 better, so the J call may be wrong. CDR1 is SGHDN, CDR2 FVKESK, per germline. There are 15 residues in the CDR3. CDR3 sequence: CASSQDLGHQYEQYF. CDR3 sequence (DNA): TGTGCCAGCAGCCAAGATCTGGGACATCAGTACGAGCAGTACTTC.

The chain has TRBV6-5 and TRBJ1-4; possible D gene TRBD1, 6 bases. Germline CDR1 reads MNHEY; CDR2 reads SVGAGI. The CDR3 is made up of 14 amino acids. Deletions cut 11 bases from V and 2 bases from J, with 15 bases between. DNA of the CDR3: TGTGCCCGAACTCGGGACACTACTAATGAAAAACTGTTTTTT. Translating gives CARTRDTTNEKLFF.

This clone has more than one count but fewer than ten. The CDR3 DNA reads TGTGCCAGCAGCCGAAACTTGATTCCCCAGCATTTT. Its translation: CASSRNLIPQHF. This chain links TRBV11-3 with TRBJ1-5; D remains unclear. In germline, CDR1 is SGHNT, CDR2 YENEEA. V was trimmed by 5 bases and J by 10 bases, leaving 12 bases between them. This CDR3 region has 12 residues.

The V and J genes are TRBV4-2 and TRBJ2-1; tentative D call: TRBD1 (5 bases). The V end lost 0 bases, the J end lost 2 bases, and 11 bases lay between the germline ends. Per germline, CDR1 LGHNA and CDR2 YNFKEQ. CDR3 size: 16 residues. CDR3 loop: CASSQDNQGTYNEQFF. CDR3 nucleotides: TGTGCCAGCAGCCAAGATAACCAGGGAACCTACAATGAGCAGTTCTTC.

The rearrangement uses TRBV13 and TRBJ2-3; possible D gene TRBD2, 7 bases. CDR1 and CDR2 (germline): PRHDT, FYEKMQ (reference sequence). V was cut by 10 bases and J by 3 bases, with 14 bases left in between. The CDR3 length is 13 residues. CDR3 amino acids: CAIGRTVTDTQYF. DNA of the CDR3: TGTGCCATCGGGAGGACAGTTACAGATACGCAGTATTTT.

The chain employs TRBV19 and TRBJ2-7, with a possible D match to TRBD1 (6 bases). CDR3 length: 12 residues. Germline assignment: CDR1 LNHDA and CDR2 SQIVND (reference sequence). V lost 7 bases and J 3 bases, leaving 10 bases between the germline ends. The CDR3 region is CASNRERYEQYF. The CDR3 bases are TGTGCCAGTAACAGGGAACGCTACGAGCAGTACTTC.

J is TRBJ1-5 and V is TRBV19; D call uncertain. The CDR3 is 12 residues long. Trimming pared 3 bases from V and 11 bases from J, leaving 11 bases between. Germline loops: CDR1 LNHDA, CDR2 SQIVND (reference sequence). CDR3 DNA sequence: TGTGCCAGTAGTATTCGGTGGCAGGCCCAGCATTTT. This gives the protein CASSIRWQAQHF.

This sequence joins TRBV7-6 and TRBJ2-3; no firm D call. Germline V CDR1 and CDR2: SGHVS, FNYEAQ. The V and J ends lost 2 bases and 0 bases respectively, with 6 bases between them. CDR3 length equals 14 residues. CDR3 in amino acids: CASSLISSTDTQYF. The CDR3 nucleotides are TGTGCCAGCAGCTTAATTAGTAGCACAGATACGCAGTATTTT.

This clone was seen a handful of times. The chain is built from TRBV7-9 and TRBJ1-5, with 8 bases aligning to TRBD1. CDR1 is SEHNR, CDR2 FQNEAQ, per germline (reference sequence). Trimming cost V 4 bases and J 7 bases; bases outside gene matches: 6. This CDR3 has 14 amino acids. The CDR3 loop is CASSSGQGGQPQHF. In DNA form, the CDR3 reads TGTGCCAGCAGCTCTGGACAGGGAGGCCAGCCCCAGCATTTT. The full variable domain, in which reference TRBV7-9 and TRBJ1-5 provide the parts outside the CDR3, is DTGVSQNPRHKITKRGQNVTFRCDPISEHNRLYWYRQTLGQGPEFLTYFQNEAQLEKSRLLSDRFSAERPKGSFSTLEIQRTEQGDSAMYLCASSSGQGGQPQHFGDGTRLSIL.

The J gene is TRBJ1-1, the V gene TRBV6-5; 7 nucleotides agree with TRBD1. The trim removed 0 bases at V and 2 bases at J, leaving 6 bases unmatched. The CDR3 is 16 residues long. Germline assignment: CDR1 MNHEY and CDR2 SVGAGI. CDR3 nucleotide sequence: TGTGCCAGCAGTTACTCACAGGGGCTGGGTAACACTGAAGCTTTCTTT. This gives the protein CASSYSQGLGNTEAFF.

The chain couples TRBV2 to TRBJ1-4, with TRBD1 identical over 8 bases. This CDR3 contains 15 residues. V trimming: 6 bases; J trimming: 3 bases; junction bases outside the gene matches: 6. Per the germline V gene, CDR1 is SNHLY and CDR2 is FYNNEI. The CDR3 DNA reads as TGTGCCAGCAGAACAGGGGGATGGGCTAATGAAAAACTGTTTTTT. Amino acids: CASRTGGWANEKLFF.